This entry lists 27 T cell receptor beta chains sequenced from one sample in a study of blood T cell repertoires in COVID-19. The protocol was immunoSEQ multiplex PCR, while the TCRdb copy is restricted to in-frame clones and leaves out a portion. The sample has fewer than 150,000 clones; over 80% are singletons. The source material was peripheral blood. The source of these receptors is a woman aged 70 to 79 with acute or convalescent COVID-19.

The rearrangement joins TRBV27 to TRBJ1-6; a weak D match, TRBD1 (6 bases). In germline, CDR1 is MNHEY, CDR2 SMNVEV (reference sequence). The length of the CDR3 is 14 residues. The germline V and J ends were trimmed by 7 bases and 4 bases, with 11 bases remaining between them. CDR3: CASTGAPYNSPLHF. DNA for the CDR3: TGTGCCAGCACAGGGGCTCCGTATAATTCACCCCTCCACTTT.

The chain couples TRBV21-1 to TRBJ2-5; the table's D gene call, TRBD2, was not cross checked with the DNA. TRBV21-1 represents a pseudogene. CDR3 length equals 13 residues. The CDR3 sequence is CASSTSRKETQYF. In nucleotides, the CDR3 is TGTGCCAGCAGCACCTCTAGAAAAGAGACCCAGTACTTC.

The chain links TRBV28 to TRBJ1-1, with 7 nucleotides matching TRBD1. The germline V gene has CDR1 MDHEN and CDR2 SYDVKM. Unmatched junction bases numbered 11, after V lost 5 bases and J lost 5 bases. CDR3 length: 15 amino acids. CDR3 nucleotide sequence: TGTGCCAGCAGTCCAACTCGACAGGGACCGACTGAAGCTTTCTTT. It translates to CASSPTRQGPTEAFF.

The J gene is TRBJ1-5, the V gene TRBV7-9; D ambiguous. The CDR3 consists of 13 residues. The ends were cut back, 5 bases at V and 5 bases at J, with 10 bases in the middle. Germline values: CDR1 SEHNR, CDR2 FQNEAQ (reference sequence). CDR3 sequence reads: CASSPRGDQPQHF. The CDR3 DNA sequence: TGTGCCAGCAGCCCGCGGGGAGATCAGCCCCAGCATTTT.

The chain employs TRBV3-1 (or the pseudogene TRBV3-2) and TRBJ1-6; 7 bases are a match to TRBD1. The germline V gene has CDR1 LGHDT and CDR2 YNNKEL (reference sequence). The length of the CDR3 is 15 residues. Unmatched junction bases numbered 2, after V lost 2 bases and J lost 4 bases. The CDR3 here is CASSQSTGYNSPLHF. CDR3 DNA: TGTGCCAGCAGCCAATCGACAGGGTATAATTCACCCCTCCACTTT.

The chain combines TRBV12-3 or TRBV12-4 with TRBJ2-5; unclear D gene. V was shortened by 2 bases and J by 2 bases, with 6 bases between the two germline ends. The CDR3 loop spans 13 amino acids. The CDR3 DNA reads as TGTGCCAGCAGTTTACGACTGCAAGAGACCCAGTACTTC. This translates into CASSLRLQETQYF.

This chain links TRBV7-3 with TRBJ2-7, with D possibly being TRBD1 (6 bases). Germline V CDR1 and CDR2: SGHTA, FQGTGA. CDR3 length: 15 residues. V gave up 5 bases and J gave up 6 bases, with 20 bases separating them. The CDR3 here is CASSTGQIGTTEQYF. For the CDR3, the DNA is TGTGCCAGCAGCACCGGACAGATCGGTACGACCGAGCAGTACTTC. The full variable domain, in which reference TRBV7-3 and TRBJ2-7 provide the parts outside the CDR3, is GAGVSQTPSNKVTEKGKYVELRCDPISGHTALYWYRQSLGQGPEFLIYFQGTGAADDSGLPNDRFFAVRPEGSVSTLKIQRTERGDSAVYLCASSTGQIGTTEQYFGPGTRLTVT.

CDR3 nucleotide sequence: TGTGCCAGACGCGCGAGGCCCCAGGGAAGATCCTACAATGAGCAGTTCTTC. It encodes CARRARPQGRSYNEQFF. V and J are TRBV2 and TRBJ2-1; D may be TRBD1 (5 bases). CDR1 is SNHLY and CDR2 is FYNNEI in the germline V gene. Trimming took off 9 bases at V and 1 base at J, with 22 bases between the two ends. CDR3 length: 17 residues.

The rearrangement joins TRBV27 to TRBJ1-1; 9 positions match TRBD1. J was trimmed by 0 bases and V by 5 bases; bases with no gene match: 1. CDR3 length: 14 residues. The germline V gene encodes CDR1 MNHEY and CDR2 SMNVEV (reference sequence). CDR3 coding DNA: TGTGCCAGCAGTGACAGGGGGGTGAACACTGAAGCTTTCTTT. It yields the protein CASSDRGVNTEAFF.

The chain joins TRBV19 to TRBJ2-7; 7 bases are a match to TRBD1. The CDR3 spans 13 residues. Germline V gene lookup returns CDR1 LNHDA and CDR2 SQIVND (reference sequence). V lost 4 bases and J lost 7; bases outside the gene matches: 7. CDR3 region: CASSTTGVWEQYF. The CDR3 DNA reads as TGTGCCAGTAGTACAACAGGGGTCTGGGAGCAGTACTTC.

This chain links TRBV5-1 with TRBJ1-1; 11 bases map to TRBD1. CDR3 length: 14 amino acids. The germline CDR1 and CDR2 sequences are SGHRS and YFSETQ. V shed 4 bases, J shed 6 bases, and the junction held 5 bases outside the gene matches. The CDR3 DNA reads TGCGCCAGCAGCCCGGGACAGGGGGTGGCTGAAGCTTTCTTT. Protein: CASSPGQGVAEAFF.

V is TRBV19 and J is TRBJ2-5; TRBD2 matches 9 bases. The V gene's germline CDR1 is LNHDA and CDR2 SQIVND (reference sequence). The CDR3 extends over 18 amino acids. The junction had 16 bases not matched to a gene; V was cut back by 3 bases and J by 5 bases. The CDR3 loop reads CASSIPPTYGGGDETQYF. The DNA for the CDR3 is TGTGCCAGTAGTATCCCTCCCACATATGGCGGGGGGGATGAGACCCAGTACTTC.

The rearrangement links TRBV2 to TRBJ1-6; D is uncertain. The V gene's germline CDR1 is SNHLY and CDR2 FYNNEI. The V and J ends lost 4 bases and 0 bases respectively, with 10 bases between them. This CDR3 region has 16 residues. This CDR3 is CASSVSPSSYNSPLHF. CDR3 sequence (DNA): TGTGCCAGCAGTGTGAGCCCGAGCTCCTATAATTCACCCCTCCACTTT.

The gene calls are TRBV6-2 or TRBV6-3 and TRBJ2-5; possible D gene TRBD2, 6 bases. This CDR3 has 14 amino acids. Trimming left V 2 bases short and J 4 bases short, with 11 bases between. CDR1 is MNHEY, CDR2 SVGEGT, per germline. The CDR3 region is CASSYGLGGETQYF. The CDR3 region has the DNA TGTGCCAGCAGTTACGGGCTGGGAGGAGAGACCCAGTACTTC.

The genes are TRBV6-5 and TRBJ1-2; D remains ambiguous. Trimming pared 6 bases from V and 2 bases from J, leaving 7 bases between. Germline values: CDR1 MNHEY, CDR2 SVGAGI. This CDR3 spans 12 amino acids. CDR3 in amino acids: CASSPSNYGYTF. DNA for the CDR3: TGTGCCAGCAGCCCCTCCAACTATGGCTACACCTTC.

The chain couples TRBV12-3 or TRBV12-4 to TRBJ1-2; D gene ambiguous. With 2 bases removed from V and 7 bases from J, the gap between germline ends came to 8 bases. CDR3 length equals 12 residues. The CDR3 protein is CASSLSGFGYTF. CDR3 bases: TGTGCCAGCAGTTTATCCGGGTTTGGCTACACCTTC.

This clone appeared a few times. The V and J genes are TRBV5-4 and TRBJ2-1; perhaps TRBD2 as D (6 bases). Germline assignment: CDR1 SGHNT and CDR2 YYREEE (reference sequence). V lost 0 bases and J 5 bases, leaving 15 bases between the germline ends. The CDR3 is 16 amino acids. The CDR3 reads CASSLEMAGFNNEQFF. Here the CDR3 DNA reads TGTGCCAGCAGCTTGGAAATGGCGGGGTTCAACAATGAGCAGTTCTTC.

The V call is TRBV15, the J call TRBJ1-2; D perhaps matches TRBD1 (5 bases). The germline CDR1 and CDR2 sequences are LNHNV and YYDKDF (reference sequence). The CDR3 is 14 residues long. The V end was cut by 0 bases, the J end by 4 bases, with 9 bases between. In DNA, the CDR3 is TGTGCCACCAGCAGAGACAGGGATTTCTATGGCTACACCTTC. Encoded protein: CATSRDRDFYGYTF.

The chain uses TRBV7-3 and TRBJ2-7, with 9 bases fitting TRBD2. CDR1 and CDR2 (germline): SGHTA, FQGTGA. The CDR3 runs 16 residues. Germline trimming cut 5 bases from V and 2 bases from J; bases unmatched to any gene: 10. The CDR3: CASSPWASGDPYEQYF. CDR3 DNA: TGTGCCAGCAGCCCCTGGGCTAGCGGGGATCCCTACGAGCAGTACTTC.

The CDR3 region is CASSPQEGYAVEQFF. CDR3 in DNA: TGTGCCAGCAGTCCTCAGGAGGGGTATGCGGTTGAGCAGTTCTTC. The chain combines TRBV6-5 with TRBJ2-1; possibly TRBD2 for D (6 bases). Trimming pared 5 bases from V and 9 bases from J, leaving 20 bases between. The CDR3 sequence is 15 residues long. Germline V gene data show CDR1 as MNHEY and CDR2 as SVGAGI.

Only one count was recorded for this clone. The chain carries TRBV7-9 and TRBJ2-3, with a possible D match to TRBD1 (5 bases). The CDR3 totals 15 residues. Trimming removed 7 bases at V and 1 base at J, with 15 bases between. Germline V CDR1 and CDR2: SEHNR, FQNEAQ (reference sequence). The CDR3 DNA follows: TGTGCCAGCACCCCAAAGGGGTTTGGCACAGATACGCAGTATTTT. Protein product: CASTPKGFGTDTQYF.

This clone was picked up a small number of times. This chain joins TRBV4-2 and TRBJ2-2; no clear D. Germline CDR1 is LGHNA and CDR2 is YNFKEQ. There are 16 residues in the CDR3. Trimming pared 4 bases from V and 6 bases from J, leaving 18 bases between. CDR3 nucleotide sequence: TGTGCCAGCAGCCCCAACCCGAACGCGATATCCGGGGAGCTGTTTTTT. Its protein is CASSPNPNAISGELFF.

This clone appeared once. The rearrangement links TRBV10-3 to TRBJ2-2; TRBD2 is a possible D gene (7 bases). The ends were cut back, 5 bases at V and 7 bases at J, with 17 bases in the middle. The CDR3 totals 15 residues. CDR1 and CDR2 (germline): ENHRY, SYGVKD. The CDR3 coding sequence is TGTGCCATCAGTCAAAGAGGGGGGGCCGACGGGGAGCTGTTTTTT. Encoded protein: CAISQRGGADGELFF.

V gene TRBV27 combines with J gene TRBJ1-4, with 9 bases aligning to TRBD1. V dropped 5 bases and J dropped 7; count of bases not matched to a gene: 5. This CDR3 is built from 14 residues. The germline gives CDR1 MNHEY, CDR2 SMNVEV (reference sequence). CDR3: CASSGTGNGEKLFF. CDR3 bases: TGTGCCAGCAGTGGGACAGGGAACGGTGAAAAACTGTTTTTT.

This clone was recorded only once. This chain uses TRBV14 with TRBJ1-3; D gene uncertain. The germline V and J ends were trimmed by 3 bases and 0 bases, with 6 bases remaining between them. The CDR3 is 14 amino acids. Germline CDR1 SGHDN, CDR2 FVKESK. The CDR3 DNA is TGTGCCAGCAGCCAGCGAAACTCTGGAAACACCATATATTTT. This sequence encodes CASSQRNSGNTIYF.

This rearrangement joins TRBV30 to TRBJ1-3; no reliable D call. V gave up 0 bases and J gave up 8 bases, with 8 bases separating them. The CDR3 loop spans 12 amino acids. From germline, CDR1 is GTSNPN and CDR2 SVGIG (reference sequence). The CDR3 sequence: CAWSVRGYTIYF. The CDR3 DNA is TGTGCCTGGAGTGTACGCGGATACACCATATATTTT.

The chain carries TRBV7-3 and TRBJ2-1; TRBD2 agrees at 7 bases. J was trimmed by 6 bases and V by 5 bases; bases with no gene match: 7. The CDR3 has 14 residues. From germline, CDR1 is SGHTA and CDR2 FQGTGA. The CDR3 loop reads CASSPLADANEQFF. CDR3 in DNA: TGTGCCAGCAGCCCTCTAGCGGACGCCAATGAGCAGTTCTTC. Variable domain in full (rest from reference TRBV7-3 and TRBJ2-1): GAGVSQTPSNKVTEKGKYVELRCDPISGHTALYWYRQSLGQGPEFLIYFQGTGAADDSGLPNDRFFAVRPEGSVSTLKIQRTERGDSAVYLCASSPLADANEQFFGPGTRLTVL.